Included here is one T cell receptor (beta chain) sequence, with context. Its antigen is not identified. The record originates from a study of T cell clonotyping in hematopoietic cell transplantation. Study-level results: Pathologically expanded recipient clonotypes increased progressively from day 30 to day 180 as diversity fell.

The CDR3 spans 10 residues. The ends were cut back, 7 bases at V and 9 bases at J, with 10 bases in the middle. The germline CDR1 and CDR2 sequences are LNHDA and SQIVND (reference sequence). The sample's time point: recipient sample about 28 days before transplant, after cytoreduction. The table came from immunoSEQ multiplex PCR; TCRdb's copy has only in-frame clones and leaves some out. The sample holds about 38,000 clones; over 85% are singletons and the top ten take around 1.5%. This sequence was found in a middle-aged man with chronic myeloid leukemia. Some clones in this sample may be carry-over from other donors' samples. This chain links TRBV19 with TRBJ2-7; maybe TRBD2 (5 bases). Sequencing was performed on peripheral blood mononuclear cells, taken before stem cell transplant. For the CDR3, the DNA is TGTGCCAGTACCATCGGAGGGCAGTACTTC. It is translated as CASTIGGQYF.